The next 6 T cell receptor beta chains were all read from a single sample in a study of regulatory T cells in long-lasting Graves disease. The TCR beta library used iRepertoire HTBI primers with Arm-PCR amplification of CDR3. A single record per CDR3 protein comes from TCRdb applying MiXCR to the multiplex PCR reads. The sample carries about 460,000 distinct CDR3 sequences, approximately 15% recorded once. Indicated time point: newly diagnosed GD, antithyroid drugs for less than 3 months. From RNA extracted from PBMCs, the TCR library was made. These same data were also listed under a study on T cells in Graves' hyperthyroidism and ophthalmopathy.

Sample: peripheral blood mononuclear cells (PBMCs), taken at new diagnosis, from a patient treated with antithyroid drugs. These receptors originate from a woman between 45 and 60 years old with Graves disease.

The rearrangement uses TRBV29-1 and TRBJ1-2, with TRBD1 identical over 7 bases. Unmatched junction bases numbered 9, after V lost 3 bases and J lost 5 bases. Germline V gives CDR1 SQVTM, CDR2 ANQGSEA. There are 14 residues in the CDR3. CDR3 sequence: CSVDPGQAEYGYTF. Here the CDR3 DNA reads TGCAGCGTTGATCCCGGACAGGCAGAGTATGGCTACACCTTC. The whole variable domain, filled in from reference TRBV29-1 and TRBJ1-2, reads SAVISQKPSRDICQRGTSLTIQCQVDSQVTMMFWYRQQPGQSLTLIATANQGSEATYESGFVIDKFPISRPNLTFSTLTVSNMSPEDSSIYLCSVDPGQAEYGYTFGSGTRLTVV.

In this sample, this clonotype turned up a few times. The V call is TRBV20-1, the J call TRBJ1-5; the D gene is possibly TRBD1 (5 bases). CDR1 is DFQATT, CDR2 SNEGSKA, per germline (reference sequence). The CDR3 extends over 19 amino acids. V lost 0 bases to trimming and J lost 0 bases, with 21 bases between them. Here the CDR3 DNA reads TGCAGTGCTAGAGACCGGTGGACACAGTCCCCCTATAGCAATCAGCCCCAGCATTTT. This sequence encodes CSARDRWTQSPYSNQPQHF.

This clonotype was seen ten or more times. V is TRBV29-1 and J is TRBJ1-2; D unclear. V lost 1 base and J lost 3, with 15 bases in between. CDR1 is SQVTM, CDR2 ANQGSEA, per germline. This CDR3 contains 15 residues. The CDR3 loop reads CSVEGVSGSYYGYTF. In DNA form, the CDR3 reads TGCAGCGTTGAAGGAGTATCAGGTTCATACTATGGCTACACCTTC.

This sequence joins TRBV30 and TRBJ2-6; unclear D gene. Looked up from germline, CDR1 is GTSNPN and CDR2 is SVGIG (reference sequence). Deletions cut 0 bases from V and 3 bases from J, with 3 bases between. This CDR3 spans 13 amino acids. CDR3: CAWSVGGANVLTF. For the CDR3, the DNA is TGTGCCTGGAGTGTTGGTGGGGCCAACGTCCTGACTTTC.

This clonotype appeared many times. The rearrangement links TRBV28 to TRBJ2-7, with 10 bases aligning to TRBD2. The CDR3 consists of 13 residues. Germline CDR1 and CDR2: MDHEN and SYDVKM. V lost 10 bases, J lost 2 bases, and 5 bases stayed unmatched. The CDR3 DNA reads TGTGCCATCCAACTAGCGGGAACCTACGAGCAGTACTTC. This translates into CAIQLAGTYEQYF.

There are a few counts of this clonotype. The chain joins TRBV7-6 to TRBJ1-6; TRBD1 agrees at 10 bases. This CDR3 region has 18 residues. Unmatched junction bases numbered 10, after V lost 1 base and J lost 7 bases. Per the germline V gene, CDR1 is SGHVS and CDR2 is FNYEAQ. The CDR3 reads CASSLVPPGQGTNSPLHF. CDR3 DNA: TGTGCCAGCAGCTTAGTTCCCCCGGGACAGGGGACGAATTCACCCCTCCACTTT.